This T cell receptor (beta chain) was captured by sequencing in a study of Ad26.COV2.S vaccination and SARS-CoV-2 variants. Study at large: Each vaccinee took Ad26.COV2.S intramuscularly, once or twice 56 days apart.

Treatment reported: 19 received Ad26.COV2.S at low or high dose, single or two shots; about 5 received placebo; per-sample allocation not given. After the first vaccine or placebo injection, samples were drawn on day 63. V lost 12 bases and J lost 1, with 11 bases in between. Germline V gene lookup returns CDR1 KGHDR and CDR2 SFDVKD. This CDR3 spans 13 amino acids. Produced via immunoSEQ multiplex PCR; TCRdb's table is partial and in-frame only. The profile shows approximately 350,000 clones, roughly 87% of them singletons. This sequence was found in a person between 18 and 65 years old who received the Ad26.COV2.S COVID-19 vaccine or a placebo. The chain employs TRBV24-1 and TRBJ2-2; D uncertain. Sequencing was performed on peripheral blood, taken in a trial of Ad26.COV2.S vaccine versus placebo. CDR3 sequence (DNA): TGTGCCGCTCGGGCCAAGAACACCGGGGAGCTGTTTTTT. This codes for CAARAKNTGELFF.